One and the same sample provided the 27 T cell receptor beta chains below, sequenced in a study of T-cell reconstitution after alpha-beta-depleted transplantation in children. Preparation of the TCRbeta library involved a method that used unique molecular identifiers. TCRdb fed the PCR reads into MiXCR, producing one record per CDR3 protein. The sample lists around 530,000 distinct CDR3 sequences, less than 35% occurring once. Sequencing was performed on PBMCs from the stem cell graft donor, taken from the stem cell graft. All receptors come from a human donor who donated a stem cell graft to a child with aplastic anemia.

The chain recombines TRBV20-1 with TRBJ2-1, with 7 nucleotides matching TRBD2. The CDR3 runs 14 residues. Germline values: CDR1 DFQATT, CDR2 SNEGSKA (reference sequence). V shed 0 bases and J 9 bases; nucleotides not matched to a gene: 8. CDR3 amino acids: CSARDPAGRAEQFF. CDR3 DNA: TGCAGTGCTAGAGACCCAGCGGGAAGGGCTGAGCAGTTCTTC.

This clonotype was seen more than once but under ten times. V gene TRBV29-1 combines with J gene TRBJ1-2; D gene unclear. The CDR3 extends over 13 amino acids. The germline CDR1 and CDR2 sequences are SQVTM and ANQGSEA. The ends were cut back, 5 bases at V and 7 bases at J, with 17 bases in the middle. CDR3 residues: CSVLAVGVGGYTF. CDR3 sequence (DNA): TGCAGCGTTTTGGCAGTAGGTGTCGGTGGCTACACCTTC.

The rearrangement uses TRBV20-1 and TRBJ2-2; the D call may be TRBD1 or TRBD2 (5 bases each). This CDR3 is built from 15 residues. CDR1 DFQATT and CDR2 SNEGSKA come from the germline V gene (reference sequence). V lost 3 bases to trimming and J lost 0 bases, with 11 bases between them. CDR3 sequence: CSASRRDPNTGELFF. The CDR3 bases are TGCAGTGCTAGTCGACGGGACCCGAACACCGGGGAGCTGTTTTTT.

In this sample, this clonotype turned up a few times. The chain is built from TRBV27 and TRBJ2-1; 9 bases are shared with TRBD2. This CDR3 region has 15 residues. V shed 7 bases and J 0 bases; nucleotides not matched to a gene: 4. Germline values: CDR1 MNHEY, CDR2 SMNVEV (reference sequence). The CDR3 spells CASIISGSSYNEQFF. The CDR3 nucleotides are TGTGCCAGCATCATTAGCGGGAGCTCCTACAATGAGCAGTTCTTC.

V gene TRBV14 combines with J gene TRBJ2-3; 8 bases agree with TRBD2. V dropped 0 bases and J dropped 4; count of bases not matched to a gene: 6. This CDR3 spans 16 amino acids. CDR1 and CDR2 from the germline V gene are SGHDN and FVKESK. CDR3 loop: CASSQDFTGRADTQYF. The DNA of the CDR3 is TGTGCCAGCAGCCAAGATTTTACCGGGAGGGCAGATACGCAGTATTTT. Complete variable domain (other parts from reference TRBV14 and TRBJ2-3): EAGVTQFPSHSVIEKGQTVTLRCDPISGHDNLYWYRRVMGKEIKFLLHFVKESKQDESGMPNNRFLAERTGGTYSTLKVQPAELEDSGVYFCASSQDFTGRADTQYFGPGTRLTVL.

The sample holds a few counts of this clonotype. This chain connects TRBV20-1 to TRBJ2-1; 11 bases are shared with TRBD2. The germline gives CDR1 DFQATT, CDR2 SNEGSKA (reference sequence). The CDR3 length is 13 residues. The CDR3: CSFPGLADNEQFF. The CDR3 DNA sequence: TGCAGCTTCCCGGGACTAGCGGACAATGAGCAGTTCTTC.

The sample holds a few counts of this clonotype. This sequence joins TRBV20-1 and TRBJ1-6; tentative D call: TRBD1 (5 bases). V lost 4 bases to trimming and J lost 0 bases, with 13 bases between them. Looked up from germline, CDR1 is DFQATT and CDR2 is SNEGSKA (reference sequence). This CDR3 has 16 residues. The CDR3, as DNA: TGCAGTGCTAAGACAGTAGTCAGCTCCTATAATTCACCCCTCCACTTT. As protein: CSAKTVVSSYNSPLHF.

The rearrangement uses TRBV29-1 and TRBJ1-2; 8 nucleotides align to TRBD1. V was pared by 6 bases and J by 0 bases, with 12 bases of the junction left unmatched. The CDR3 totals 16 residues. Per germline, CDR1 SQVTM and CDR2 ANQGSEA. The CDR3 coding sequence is TGCAGCGTCGATCTTGCAGGGGGCCCCGCTAACTATGGCTACACCTTC. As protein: CSVDLAGGPANYGYTF. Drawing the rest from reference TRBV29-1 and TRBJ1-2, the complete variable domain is SAVISQKPSRDICQRGTSLTIQCQVDSQVTMMFWYRQQPGQSLTLIATANQGSEATYESGFVIDKFPISRPNLTFSTLTVSNMSPEDSSIYLCSVDLAGGPANYGYTFGSGTRLTVV.

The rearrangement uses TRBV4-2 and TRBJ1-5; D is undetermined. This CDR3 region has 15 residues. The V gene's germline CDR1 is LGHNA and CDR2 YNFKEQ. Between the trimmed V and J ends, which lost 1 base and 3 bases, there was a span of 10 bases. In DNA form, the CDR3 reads TGTGCCAGCAGCCAAGGTCGGCGGCTCAATCAGCCCCAGCATTTT. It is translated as CASSQGRRLNQPQHF.

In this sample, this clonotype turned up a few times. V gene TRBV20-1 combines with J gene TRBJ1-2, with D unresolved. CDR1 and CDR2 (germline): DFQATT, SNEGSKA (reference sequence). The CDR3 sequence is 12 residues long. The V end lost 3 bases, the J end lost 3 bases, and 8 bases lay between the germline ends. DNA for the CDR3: TGCAGTGCTAGTTTGTTAGACTATGGCTACACCTTC. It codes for CSASLLDYGYTF.

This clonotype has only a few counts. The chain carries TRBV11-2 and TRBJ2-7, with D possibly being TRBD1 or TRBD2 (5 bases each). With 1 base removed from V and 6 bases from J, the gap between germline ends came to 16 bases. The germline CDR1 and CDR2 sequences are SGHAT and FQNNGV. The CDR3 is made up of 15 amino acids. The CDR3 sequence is CASSLGGYHGGEQYV. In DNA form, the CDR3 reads TGTGCCAGCAGCTTAGGCGGCTACCATGGGGGCGAGCAGTACGTC.

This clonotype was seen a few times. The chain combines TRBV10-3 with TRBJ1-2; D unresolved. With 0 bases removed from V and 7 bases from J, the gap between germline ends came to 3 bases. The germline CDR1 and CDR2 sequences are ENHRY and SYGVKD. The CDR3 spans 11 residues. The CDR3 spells CAISESGGYTF. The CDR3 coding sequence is TGTGCCATCAGTGAGTCGGGTGGCTACACCTTC.

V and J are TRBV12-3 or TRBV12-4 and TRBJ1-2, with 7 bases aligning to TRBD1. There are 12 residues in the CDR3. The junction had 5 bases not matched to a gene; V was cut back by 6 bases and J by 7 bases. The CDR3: CASRTGSGGYTF. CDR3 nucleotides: TGTGCCAGCAGGACAGGGTCCGGTGGCTACACCTTC.

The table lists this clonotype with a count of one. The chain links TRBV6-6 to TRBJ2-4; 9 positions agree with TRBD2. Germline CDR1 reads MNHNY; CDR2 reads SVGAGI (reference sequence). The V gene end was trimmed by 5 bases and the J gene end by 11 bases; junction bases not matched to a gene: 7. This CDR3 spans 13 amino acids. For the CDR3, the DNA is TGTGCCAGCAGTGCCGCGGGAGGGCCTGTTCAGTACTTC. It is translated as CASSAAGGPVQYF.

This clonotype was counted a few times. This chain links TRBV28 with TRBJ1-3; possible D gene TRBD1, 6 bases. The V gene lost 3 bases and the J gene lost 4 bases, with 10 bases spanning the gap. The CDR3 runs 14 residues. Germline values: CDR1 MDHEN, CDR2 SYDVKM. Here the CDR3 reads CASSFRGTGNTIYF. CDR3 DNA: TGTGCCAGCAGTTTCAGAGGGACAGGAAACACCATATATTTT.

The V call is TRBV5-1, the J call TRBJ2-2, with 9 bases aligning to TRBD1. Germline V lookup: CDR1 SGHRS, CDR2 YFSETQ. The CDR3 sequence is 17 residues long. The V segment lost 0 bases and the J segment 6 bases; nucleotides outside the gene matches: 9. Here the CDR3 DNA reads TGCGCCAGCAGCTTGGAACCGGGACAGGGTATGGCCGGGGAGCTGTTTTTT. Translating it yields CASSLEPGQGMAGELFF.

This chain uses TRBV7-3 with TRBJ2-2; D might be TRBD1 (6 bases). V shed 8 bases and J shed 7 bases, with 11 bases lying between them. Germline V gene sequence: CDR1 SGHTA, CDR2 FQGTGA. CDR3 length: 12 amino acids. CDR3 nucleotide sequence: TGTGCCAGCGGTCGAGGGGGCGGGGAGCTGTTTTTT. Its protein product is CASGRGGGELFF. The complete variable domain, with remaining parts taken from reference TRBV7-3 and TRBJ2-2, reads GAGVSQTPSNKVTEKGKYVELRCDPISGHTALYWYRQSLGQGPEFLIYFQGTGAADDSGLPNDRFFAVRPEGSVSTLKIQRTERGDSAVYLCASGRGGGELFFGEGSRLTVL.

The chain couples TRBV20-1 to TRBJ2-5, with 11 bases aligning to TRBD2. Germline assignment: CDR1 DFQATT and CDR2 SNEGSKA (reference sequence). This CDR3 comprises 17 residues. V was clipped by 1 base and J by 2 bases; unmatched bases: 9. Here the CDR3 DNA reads TGCAGTGCTAGAGGGGGGGCTAGCGGGAGGATGCAAGAGACCCAGTACTTC. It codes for CSARGGASGRMQETQYF.

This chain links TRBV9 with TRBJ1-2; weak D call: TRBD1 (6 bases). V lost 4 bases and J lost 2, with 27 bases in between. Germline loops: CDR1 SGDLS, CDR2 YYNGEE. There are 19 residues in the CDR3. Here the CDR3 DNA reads TGTGCCAGCAGCCACCTTCAGGAGGGGGGTGTTTGGCGGAACTATGGCTACACCTTC. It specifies CASSHLQEGGVWRNYGYTF.

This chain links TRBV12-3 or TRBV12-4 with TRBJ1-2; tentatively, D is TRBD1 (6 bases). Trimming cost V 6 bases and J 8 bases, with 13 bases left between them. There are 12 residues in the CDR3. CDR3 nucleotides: TGTGCCAGCAGGGCAGGGGCTCAAGGCTACACCTTC. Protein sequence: CASRAGAQGYTF.

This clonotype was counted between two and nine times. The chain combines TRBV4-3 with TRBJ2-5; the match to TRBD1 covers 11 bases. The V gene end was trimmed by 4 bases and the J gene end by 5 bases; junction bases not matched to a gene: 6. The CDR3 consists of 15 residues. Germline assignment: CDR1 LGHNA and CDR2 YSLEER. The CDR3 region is CASSLGQGAIETQYF. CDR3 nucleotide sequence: TGCGCCAGCAGCCTAGGACAGGGGGCTATTGAGACCCAGTACTTC.

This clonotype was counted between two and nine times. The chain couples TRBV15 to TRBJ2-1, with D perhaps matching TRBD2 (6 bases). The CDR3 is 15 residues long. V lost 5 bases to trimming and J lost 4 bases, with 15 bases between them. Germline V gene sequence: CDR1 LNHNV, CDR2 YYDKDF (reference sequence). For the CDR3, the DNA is TGTGCCACCAGCGTCTCCGGGACTCTTTACAATGAGCAGTTCTTC. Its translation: CATSVSGTLYNEQFF.

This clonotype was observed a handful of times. The CDR3 DNA follows: TGTGCCAGCTCACCGAAGGAGGGATCTAAGAAGACCCAGTACTTC. Amino acid sequence: CASSPKEGSKKTQYF. V is TRBV18 and J is TRBJ2-5, with a possible D match to TRBD2 (6 bases). V was clipped by 3 bases and J by 6 bases, with 17 bases between them. CDR1 KGHSH and CDR2 LQKENI come from the germline V gene. The CDR3 extends over 15 amino acids.

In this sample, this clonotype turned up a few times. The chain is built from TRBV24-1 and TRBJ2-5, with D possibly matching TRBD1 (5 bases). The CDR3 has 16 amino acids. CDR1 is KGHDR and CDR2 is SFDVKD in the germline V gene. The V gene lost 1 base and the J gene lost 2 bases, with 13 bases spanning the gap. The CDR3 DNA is TGTGCCACCAGTGATTTAAGAGGCCAGGGTCAAGAGACCCAGTACTTC. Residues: CATSDLRGQGQETQYF.

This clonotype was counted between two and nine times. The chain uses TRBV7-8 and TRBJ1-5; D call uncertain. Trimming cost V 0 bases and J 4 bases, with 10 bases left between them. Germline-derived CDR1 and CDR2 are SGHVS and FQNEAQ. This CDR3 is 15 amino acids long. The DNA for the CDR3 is TGTGCCAGCAGCTTAGCAGGGAATGCGAATCAGCCCCAGCATTTT. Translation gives CASSLAGNANQPQHF.

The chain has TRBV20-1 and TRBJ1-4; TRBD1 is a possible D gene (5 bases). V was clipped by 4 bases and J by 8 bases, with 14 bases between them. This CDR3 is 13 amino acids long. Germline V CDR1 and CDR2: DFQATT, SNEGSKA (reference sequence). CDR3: CSANRDVGEKLFF. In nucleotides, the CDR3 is TGCAGTGCTAACCGGGACGTAGGCGAAAAACTGTTTTTT.

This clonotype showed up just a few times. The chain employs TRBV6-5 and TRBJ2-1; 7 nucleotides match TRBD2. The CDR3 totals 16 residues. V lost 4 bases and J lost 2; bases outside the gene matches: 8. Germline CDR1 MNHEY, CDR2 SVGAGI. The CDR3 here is CASSSGGGGPYNEQFF. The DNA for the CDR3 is TGTGCCAGCAGTTCTGGGGGGGGAGGACCCTACAATGAGCAGTTCTTC.